These T cell receptor beta chains were read from a single sample in a study of immune evolution from preneoplasia to lung adenocarcinoma. The protocol was immunoSEQ multiplex PCR, while the TCRdb copy is restricted to in-frame clones and leaves out a portion. The sample consists of 6,000 to 8,500 clones, under 85% of them appearing once. What was sequenced was FFPE minimally invasive lung adenocarcinoma tissue. Every receptor here comes from an older person with lung adenocarcinoma. Both conserved end residues are part of each CDR3. The order of the fields is J gene, V gene, clone size, CDR3 length, D gene, CDR3 DNA, CDR3 protein. A D gene is named only where the DNA matches it firmly. Clone size is given for some rows only: seen once, a few or many times, or a class if the clone is expanded.

j_gene: TRBJ2-7
v_gene: TRBV7-9
abundance: .
len: 14
d_gene: .
CDR3nt: TGTGCCAGCAGCTTAGAAGGGGGGATCCGCGAGCAGTACTTC
CDR3aa: CASSLEGGIREQYF

j_gene: TRBJ1-4
v_gene: TRBV15
abundance: .
len: 14
d_gene: TRBD1
CDR3nt: TGTGCCACCAGCGACAGGGGGGGCAACGAAAAACTGTTTTTT
CDR3aa: CATSDRGGNEKLFF

j_gene: TRBJ1-6
v_gene: TRBV28
abundance: once
len: 16
d_gene: .
CDR3nt: TGTGCCAGCAGTACAATCCGACGTGTTGGGAGTTCACCCCTCCACTTT
CDR3aa: CASSTIRRVGSSPLHF

j_gene: TRBJ2-4
v_gene: TRBV15
abundance: .
len: 15
d_gene: TRBD1
CDR3nt: TGTGCCACCAGCAGCCCGGGACAGGGCCAAAACATTCAGTACTTC
CDR3aa: CATSSPGQGQNIQYF

j_gene: TRBJ2-1
v_gene: TRBV7-3
abundance: .
len: 16
d_gene: .
CDR3nt: TGTGCCAGCAGAACCGCACTTGCCGGACAGTCCAATGAGCAGTTCTTC
CDR3aa: CASRTALAGQSNEQFF

j_gene: TRBJ2-3
v_gene: TRBV9
abundance: .
len: 14
d_gene: .
CDR3nt: TGTGCCAGCAGCATAGGGAGTGGTACAGATACGCAGTATTTT
CDR3aa: CASSIGSGTDTQYF

j_gene: TRBJ2-7
v_gene: TRBV9
abundance: .
len: 14
d_gene: .
CDR3nt: TGTGCCAGCAGCGTAGATGGAGGCTCCTACGAGCAGTACTTC
CDR3aa: CASSVDGGSYEQYF

j_gene: TRBJ2-3
v_gene: TRBV11-2
abundance: .
len: 13
d_gene: .
CDR3nt: TGTGCCAGCAGCCCAGGCGGCCCCGATACGCAGTATTTT
CDR3aa: CASSPGGPDTQYF

j_gene: TRBJ2-6
v_gene: TRBV7-9
abundance: .
len: 17
d_gene: TRBD1
CDR3nt: TGTGCCAGCAGCCCTGGGGACAGTTTCTCTGGGGCCAACGTCCTGACTTTC
CDR3aa: CASSPGDSFSGANVLTF

j_gene: TRBJ1-1
v_gene: TRBV6-1
abundance: .
len: 15
d_gene: .
CDR3nt: TGTGCCAGCCACTTGGCAGGGGCGGTGAACACTGAAGCTTTCTTT
CDR3aa: CASHLAGAVNTEAFF

j_gene: TRBJ1-1
v_gene: TRBV10-2
abundance: once
len: 15
d_gene: .
CDR3nt: TGCGCCAGCACCAGCGATGGGGGAGTGAACAGGGAAGCTTTCTTT
CDR3aa: CASTSDGGVNREAFF

j_gene: TRBJ2-3
v_gene: TRBV7-3
abundance: .
len: 16
d_gene: TRBD2
CDR3nt: TGTGCCAGCAGCCGCCGACTAGCGGGGGGGCCAGATACGCAGTATTTT
CDR3aa: CASSRRLAGGPDTQYF

j_gene: TRBJ2-2
v_gene: TRBV11-1
abundance: .
len: 16
d_gene: TRBD1
CDR3nt: TGTGCCAGCAGCCCTATAGGACAGGGCCACACCGGGGAGCTGTTTTTT
CDR3aa: CASSPIGQGHTGELFF

j_gene: TRBJ2-5
v_gene: TRBV5-4
abundance: once
len: 15
d_gene: TRBD2
CDR3nt: TGTGCCAGCAGCTACGGGACTAGCGGGGGGGGAACCCAGTACTTC
CDR3aa: CASSYGTSGGGTQYF

j_gene: TRBJ2-6
v_gene: TRBV11-3
abundance: .
len: 15
d_gene: .
CDR3nt: TGTGCCAGCAGCACCGGCCACTCTGGGGCCAACGTCCTGACTTTC
CDR3aa: CASSTGHSGANVLTF

j_gene: TRBJ2-5
v_gene: TRBV7-9
abundance: .
len: 12
d_gene: .
CDR3nt: TGTGCCAGCAGCCCGGCGGGAGAGACCCAGTACTTC
CDR3aa: CASSPAGETQYF

j_gene: TRBJ1-1
v_gene: TRBV5-1
abundance: .
len: 15
d_gene: .
CDR3nt: TGCGCCAGCAGCTTGGATGGCCTCGGTTCCGCTGAAGCTTTCTTT
CDR3aa: CASSLDGLGSAEAFF

j_gene: TRBJ2-5
v_gene: TRBV5-4
abundance: .
len: 14
d_gene: TRBD1
CDR3nt: TGTGCCAGCAGCATGCCAGGGGGCGGGGAGACCCAGTACTTC
CDR3aa: CASSMPGGGETQYF

j_gene: TRBJ2-2
v_gene: TRBV11-2
abundance: .
len: 16
d_gene: .
CDR3nt: TGTGCCAGCAGCGTATACAGGGCTTCGAACACCGGGGAGCTGTTTTTT
CDR3aa: CASSVYRASNTGELFF

j_gene: TRBJ2-3
v_gene: TRBV6-1
abundance: .
len: 14
d_gene: .
CDR3nt: TGTGCCAGCAGTCCCTCCGCAGGGATGGGTACGCAGTATTTT
CDR3aa: CASSPSAGMGTQYF

j_gene: TRBJ1-6
v_gene: TRBV27
abundance: .
len: 13
d_gene: .
CDR3nt: TGTGCCAGCAGTTTAACCTATAATTCACCCCTCCACTTT
CDR3aa: CASSLTYNSPLHF

j_gene: TRBJ2-3
v_gene: TRBV13
abundance: .
len: 15
d_gene: TRBD2
CDR3nt: TGTGCCAGCAGCCCCCTCGGCGGGAGGGCAGATACGCAGTATTTT
CDR3aa: CASSPLGGRADTQYF

j_gene: TRBJ2-3
v_gene: TRBV7-3
abundance: .
len: 15
d_gene: TRBD2
CDR3nt: TGTGCCAGCAGCCCCGATAGCGGGGGGACAGATACGCAGTATTTT
CDR3aa: CASSPDSGGTDTQYF

j_gene: TRBJ2-1
v_gene: TRBV6-4
abundance: .
len: 20
d_gene: TRBD2
CDR3nt: TGTGCCAGCAGTGAAGTAGGGGGACTAGCGGGAAGACTACATGTCGATGAGCAGTTCTTC
CDR3aa: CASSEVGGLAGRLHVDEQFF

j_gene: TRBJ2-5
v_gene: TRBV19
abundance: .
len: 14
d_gene: .
CDR3nt: TGTGCCAGTAGTATAGAGGCGGTTGAAGAGACCCAGTACTTC
CDR3aa: CASSIEAVEETQYF

j_gene: TRBJ2-7
v_gene: TRBV28
abundance: .
len: 15
d_gene: .
CDR3nt: TGTGCCAGCAGTCCCCCGGGACTTGCATCCTACGAGCAGTACTTC
CDR3aa: CASSPPGLASYEQYF

j_gene: TRBJ1-6
v_gene: TRBV28
abundance: once
len: 16
d_gene: .
CDR3nt: TGTGCCAGCAGTTTAAGTTGGCAGGCGAAAAATTCACCCCTCCACTTT
CDR3aa: CASSLSWQAKNSPLHF

j_gene: TRBJ1-3
v_gene: TRBV28
abundance: .
len: 12
d_gene: .
CDR3nt: TGTGCCAGCAGTTGGCAGGGAAACACCATATATTTT
CDR3aa: CASSWQGNTIYF

j_gene: TRBJ1-3
v_gene: TRBV2
abundance: .
len: 15
d_gene: TRBD1
CDR3nt: TGTGCCAGCAGTCGGGACAGTGGAGTCGGAAACACCATATATTTT
CDR3aa: CASSRDSGVGNTIYF

j_gene: TRBJ2-7
v_gene: TRBV4-3
abundance: .
len: 15
d_gene: .
CDR3nt: TGCGCCAGCAGCCAAGAATACGGCGGGTCTGGAGAGCAGTACTTC
CDR3aa: CASSQEYGGSGEQYF

j_gene: TRBJ2-4
v_gene: TRBV15
abundance: .
len: 16
d_gene: .
CDR3nt: TGTGCCACCAGCAGAGATGATGAGGGTGACAAAAACATTCAGTACTTC
CDR3aa: CATSRDDEGDKNIQYF

j_gene: TRBJ2-6
v_gene: TRBV30
abundance: .
len: 14
d_gene: .
CDR3nt: TGTGCCTGGGGATCGGGCTCTGGGGCCAACGTCCTGACTTTC
CDR3aa: CAWGSGSGANVLTF

j_gene: TRBJ2-2
v_gene: TRBV5-1
abundance: .
len: 14
d_gene: .
CDR3nt: TGCGCCAGCAGCCGCGAGGGAGCCACCGGGGAGCTGTTTTTT
CDR3aa: CASSREGATGELFF

j_gene: TRBJ2-1
v_gene: TRBV11-2
abundance: .
len: 15
d_gene: TRBD2
CDR3nt: TGTGCCAGCAGCCTCCGACTAGCGGAATACAATGAGCAGTTCTTC
CDR3aa: CASSLRLAEYNEQFF

j_gene: TRBJ1-1
v_gene: TRBV7-8
abundance: .
len: 13
d_gene: .
CDR3nt: TGTGCCAGCAGCTTAGACGCGAACACTGAAGCTTTCTTT
CDR3aa: CASSLDANTEAFF

j_gene: TRBJ1-1
v_gene: TRBV6-1
abundance: .
len: 14
d_gene: .
CDR3nt: TGTGCCAGCAGTGAATCAATTAACAGGGAGGGAGCTTTCTTT
CDR3aa: CASSESINREGAFF

j_gene: TRBJ1-6
v_gene: TRBV9
abundance: .
len: 14
d_gene: .
CDR3nt: TGTGCCAGCAGCGTAGGTCCGAATAATTCACCCCTCCACTTT
CDR3aa: CASSVGPNNSPLHF

j_gene: TRBJ1-2
v_gene: TRBV21-1
abundance: .
len: 14
d_gene: .
CDR3nt: TGTGCCAGCAGCAAAGCTCTCTGGGGGAATGGCTACACCTTC
CDR3aa: CASSKALWGNGYTF

j_gene: TRBJ2-7
v_gene: TRBV1
abundance: .
len: 15
d_gene: .
CDR3nt: TGCACCAGCAGCCAAGATCCATCTGCAACCTACGAGCAGTACTTC
CDR3aa: CTSSQDPSATYEQYF

j_gene: TRBJ1-1
v_gene: TRBV6-1
abundance: .
len: 15
d_gene: .
CDR3nt: TGTGCCAGCAGGGAGGGGTCACTCCCGAACACTGAAGCTTTCTTT
CDR3aa: CASREGSLPNTEAFF

j_gene: TRBJ1-5
v_gene: TRBV19
abundance: .
len: 14
d_gene: .
CDR3nt: TGTGCCAGTAGTATAGGGAACGGGGATCAGCCCCAGCATTTT
CDR3aa: CASSIGNGDQPQHF

j_gene: TRBJ2-4
v_gene: TRBV11-3
abundance: .
len: 17
d_gene: TRBD1
CDR3nt: TGTGCCAGCAGCCCTTCAGCTTCCGGGACAGGGGGGAACATTCAGTACTTC
CDR3aa: CASSPSASGTGGNIQYF

j_gene: TRBJ2-7
v_gene: TRBV29-1
abundance: .
len: 14
d_gene: TRBD1
CDR3nt: TGCAGCGTTGAAGGATACAGGGGAAACTACGAGCAGTACTTC
CDR3aa: CSVEGYRGNYEQYF

j_gene: TRBJ1-3
v_gene: TRBV18
abundance: .
len: 17
d_gene: .
CDR3nt: TGTGCCAGCTCACCCCAAAAGGGAACTATTTCTGGAAACACCATATATTTT
CDR3aa: CASSPQKGTISGNTIYF

j_gene: TRBJ2-3
v_gene: TRBV30
abundance: .
len: 14
d_gene: TRBD2
CDR3nt: TGTGCCTGGCAACTAGCGGGAGGTAGAGATACGCAGTATTTT
CDR3aa: CAWQLAGGRDTQYF

j_gene: TRBJ2-2
v_gene: TRBV14
abundance: .
len: 15
d_gene: TRBD1
CDR3nt: TGTGCCAGCAGCCGGTACAGGGGCGACACCGGGGAGCTGTTTTTT
CDR3aa: CASSRYRGDTGELFF

j_gene: TRBJ2-7
v_gene: TRBV27
abundance: .
len: 14
d_gene: .
CDR3nt: TGTGCCAGCAGCCAAGGTGGGGGGCAATACGAGCAGTACTTC
CDR3aa: CASSQGGGQYEQYF

j_gene: TRBJ1-2
v_gene: TRBV18
abundance: .
len: 16
d_gene: .
CDR3nt: TGTGCCAGCTCGGGCCCCACTCCGAGTGCTAACTATGGCTACACCTTC
CDR3aa: CASSGPTPSANYGYTF